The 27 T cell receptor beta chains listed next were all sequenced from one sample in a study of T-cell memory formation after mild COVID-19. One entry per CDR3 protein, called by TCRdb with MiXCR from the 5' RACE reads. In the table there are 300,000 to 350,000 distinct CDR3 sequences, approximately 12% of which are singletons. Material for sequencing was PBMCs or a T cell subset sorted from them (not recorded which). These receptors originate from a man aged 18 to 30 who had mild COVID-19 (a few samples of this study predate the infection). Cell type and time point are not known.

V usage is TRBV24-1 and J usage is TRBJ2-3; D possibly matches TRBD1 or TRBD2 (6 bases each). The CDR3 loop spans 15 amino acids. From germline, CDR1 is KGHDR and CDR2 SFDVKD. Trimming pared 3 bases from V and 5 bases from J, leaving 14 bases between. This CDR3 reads CATSDHRGPGDTQYF. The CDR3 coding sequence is TGTGCCACCAGTGATCACCGGGGGCCGGGAGATACGCAGTATTTT.

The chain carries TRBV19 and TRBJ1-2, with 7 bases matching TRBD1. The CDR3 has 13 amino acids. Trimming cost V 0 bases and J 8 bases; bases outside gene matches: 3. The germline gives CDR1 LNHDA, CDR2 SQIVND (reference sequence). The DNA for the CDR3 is TGTGCCAGTAGTATAGACAGGGGGAACGGCTACACCTTC. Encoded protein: CASSIDRGNGYTF.

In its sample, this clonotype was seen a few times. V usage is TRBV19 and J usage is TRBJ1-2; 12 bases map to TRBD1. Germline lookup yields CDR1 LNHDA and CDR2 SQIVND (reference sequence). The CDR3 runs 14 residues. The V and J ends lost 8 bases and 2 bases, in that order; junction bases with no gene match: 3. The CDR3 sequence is CASGTGGRNYGYTF. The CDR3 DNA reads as TGTGCCAGTGGGACAGGGGGCAGGAACTATGGCTACACCTTC.

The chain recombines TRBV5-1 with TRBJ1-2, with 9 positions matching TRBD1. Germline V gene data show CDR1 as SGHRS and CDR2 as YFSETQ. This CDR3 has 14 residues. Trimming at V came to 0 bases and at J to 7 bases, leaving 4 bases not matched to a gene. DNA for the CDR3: TGCGCCAGCAGCTTGGGGGACAGGGTCTCTGGCTACACCTTC. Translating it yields CASSLGDRVSGYTF.

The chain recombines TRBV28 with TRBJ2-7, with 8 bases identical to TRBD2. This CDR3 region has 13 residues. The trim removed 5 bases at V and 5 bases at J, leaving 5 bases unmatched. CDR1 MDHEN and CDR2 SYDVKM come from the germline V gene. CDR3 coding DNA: TGTGCCAGCAGTCCCGGGACTAGGAACGAGCAGTACGTC. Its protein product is CASSPGTRNEQYV.

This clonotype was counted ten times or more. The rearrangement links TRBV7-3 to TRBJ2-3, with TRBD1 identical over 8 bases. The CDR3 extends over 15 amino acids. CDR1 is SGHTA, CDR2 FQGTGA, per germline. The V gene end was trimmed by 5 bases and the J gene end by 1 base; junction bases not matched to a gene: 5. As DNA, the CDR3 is TGTGCCAGCAGCCGACAGGGGTCGGGCACAGATACGCAGTATTTT. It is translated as CASSRQGSGTDTQYF.

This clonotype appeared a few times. The CDR3 DNA is TGTGCCAGCAGGCCCTCACGGACAGGGGCCTACGAGCAGTACTTC. It encodes CASRPSRTGAYEQYF. The gene calls are TRBV6-2 or TRBV6-3 and TRBJ2-7; 9 nucleotides agree with TRBD1. After removal of 6 bases from V and 2 bases from J, the junction contained 8 bases not matched to a gene. The germline CDR1 and CDR2 sequences are MNHEY and SVGEGT. The CDR3 extends over 15 amino acids.

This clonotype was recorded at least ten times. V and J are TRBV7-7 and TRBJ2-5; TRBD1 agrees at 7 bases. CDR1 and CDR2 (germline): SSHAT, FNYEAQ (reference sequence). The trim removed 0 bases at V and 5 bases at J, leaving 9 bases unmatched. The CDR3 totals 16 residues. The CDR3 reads CASSLAPTGKGETQYF. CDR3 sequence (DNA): TGTGCCAGCAGCTTAGCTCCGACAGGGAAAGGGGAGACCCAGTACTTC.

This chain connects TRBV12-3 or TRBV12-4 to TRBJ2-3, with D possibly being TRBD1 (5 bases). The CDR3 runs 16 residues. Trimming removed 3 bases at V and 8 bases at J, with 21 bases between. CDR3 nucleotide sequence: TGTGCCAGCAGTTTTCATTTTGGACACGGATTGGGTACGCAGTATTTT. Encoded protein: CASSFHFGHGLGTQYF.

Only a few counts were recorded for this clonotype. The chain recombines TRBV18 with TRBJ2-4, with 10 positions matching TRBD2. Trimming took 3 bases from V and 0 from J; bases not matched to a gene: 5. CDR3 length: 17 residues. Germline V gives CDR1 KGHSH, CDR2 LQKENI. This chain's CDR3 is CASSPPGLALAKNIQYF. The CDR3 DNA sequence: TGTGCCAGCTCACCCCCGGGACTAGCGCTAGCCAAAAACATTCAGTACTTC.

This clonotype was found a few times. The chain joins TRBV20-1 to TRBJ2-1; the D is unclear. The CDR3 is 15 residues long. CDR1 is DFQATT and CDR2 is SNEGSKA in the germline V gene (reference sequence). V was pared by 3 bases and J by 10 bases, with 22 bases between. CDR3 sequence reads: CSARKPQDQYTEQFF. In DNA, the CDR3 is TGCAGTGCTAGGAAGCCCCAGGACCAATACACCGAGCAGTTCTTC.

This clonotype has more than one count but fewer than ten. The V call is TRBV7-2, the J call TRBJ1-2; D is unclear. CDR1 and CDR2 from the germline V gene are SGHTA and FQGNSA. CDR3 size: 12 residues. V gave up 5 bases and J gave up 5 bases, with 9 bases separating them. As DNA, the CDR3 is TGTGCCAGCAGCCCCAGTAGGTATGGCTACACCTTC. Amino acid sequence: CASSPSRYGYTF.

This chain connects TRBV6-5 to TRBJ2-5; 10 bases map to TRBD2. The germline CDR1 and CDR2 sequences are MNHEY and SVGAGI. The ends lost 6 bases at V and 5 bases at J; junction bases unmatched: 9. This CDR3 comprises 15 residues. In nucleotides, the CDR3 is TGTGCCAGCAGGCGTAGCGGGGGGACTTGGGAGACCCAGTACTTC. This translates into CASRRSGGTWETQYF.

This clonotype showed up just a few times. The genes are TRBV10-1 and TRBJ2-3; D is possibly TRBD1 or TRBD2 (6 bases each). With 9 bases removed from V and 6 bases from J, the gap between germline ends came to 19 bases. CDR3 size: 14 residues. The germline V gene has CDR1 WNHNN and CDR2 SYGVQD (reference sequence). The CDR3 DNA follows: TGCGCCAGACGGCAGGGTATGGGGGGCGATACGCAGTATTTT. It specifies CARRQGMGGDTQYF.

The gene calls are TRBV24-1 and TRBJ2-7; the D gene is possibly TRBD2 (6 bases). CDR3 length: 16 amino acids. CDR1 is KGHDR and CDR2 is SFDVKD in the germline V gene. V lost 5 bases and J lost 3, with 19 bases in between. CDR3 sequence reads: CATSGGADSGIYEQYV. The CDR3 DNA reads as TGTGCCACCAGTGGGGGAGCGGATAGCGGTATCTACGAGCAGTACGTC.

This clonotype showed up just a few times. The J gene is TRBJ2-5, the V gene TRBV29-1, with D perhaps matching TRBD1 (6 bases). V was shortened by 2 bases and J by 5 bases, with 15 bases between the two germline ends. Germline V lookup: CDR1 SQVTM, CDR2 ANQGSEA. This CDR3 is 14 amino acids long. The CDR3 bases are TGCAGCGTTGAAAACCCCACAGGGTGGGAGACCCAGTACTTC. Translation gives CSVENPTGWETQYF.

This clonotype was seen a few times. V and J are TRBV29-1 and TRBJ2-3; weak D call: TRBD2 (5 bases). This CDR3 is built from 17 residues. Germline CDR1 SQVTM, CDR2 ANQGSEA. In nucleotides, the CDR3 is TGCAGAACGAAGCCGGACTTTATCGGTCAGAGCACAGATACGCAGTATTTT. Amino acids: CRTKPDFIGQSTDTQYF.

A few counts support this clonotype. The chain's CDR3 is CASSYSRVEGLGQPQHF. The CDR3 DNA reads TGTGCCAGCAGTTACTCTAGGGTTGAAGGGCTCGGTCAGCCCCAGCATTTT. The chain uses TRBV6-2 or TRBV6-3 and TRBJ1-5, with no clear D. The CDR3 is made up of 17 amino acids. Germline V gene lookup returns CDR1 MNHEY and CDR2 SVGEGT. Trimming took off 0 bases at V and 6 bases at J, with 18 bases between the two ends.

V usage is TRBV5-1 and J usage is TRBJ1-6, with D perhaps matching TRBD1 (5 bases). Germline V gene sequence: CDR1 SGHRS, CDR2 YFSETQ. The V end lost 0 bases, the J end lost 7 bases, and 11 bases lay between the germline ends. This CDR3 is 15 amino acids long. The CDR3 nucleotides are TGCGCCAGCAGCTTGGCCAGGGTGGGCAATTCACCCCTCCACTTT. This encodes CASSLARVGNSPLHF.

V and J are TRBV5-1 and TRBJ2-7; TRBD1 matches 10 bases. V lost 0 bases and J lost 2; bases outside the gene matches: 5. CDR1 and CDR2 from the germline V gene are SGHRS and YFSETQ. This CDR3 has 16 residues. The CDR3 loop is CASSLGQGAGAYEQYF. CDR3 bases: TGCGCCAGCAGCTTGGGACAGGGGGCCGGGGCCTACGAGCAGTACTTC.

The CDR3 reads CASSPSMNTEAFF. Written as DNA, the CDR3 is TGTGCCAGCAGCCCGTCCATGAACACTGAAGCTTTCTTT. The chain combines TRBV7-3 with TRBJ1-1; D uncertain. V was pared by 5 bases and J by 0 bases, with 7 bases between. The CDR3 has 13 residues. CDR1 is SGHTA, CDR2 FQGTGA, per germline.

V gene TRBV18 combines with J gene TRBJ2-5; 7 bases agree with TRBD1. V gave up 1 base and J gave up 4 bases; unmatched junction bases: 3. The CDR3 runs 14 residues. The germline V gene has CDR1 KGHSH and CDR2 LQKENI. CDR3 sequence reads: CASSPQDRSETQYF. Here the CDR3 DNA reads TGTGCCAGCTCACCACAGGACAGGTCAGAGACCCAGTACTTC. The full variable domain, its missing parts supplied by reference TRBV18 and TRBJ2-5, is NAGVMQNPRHLVRRRGQEARLRCSPMKGHSHVYWYRQLPEEGLKFMVYLQKENIIDESGMPKERFSAEFPKEGPSILRIQQVVRGDSAAYFCASSPQDRSETQYFGPGTRLLVL.

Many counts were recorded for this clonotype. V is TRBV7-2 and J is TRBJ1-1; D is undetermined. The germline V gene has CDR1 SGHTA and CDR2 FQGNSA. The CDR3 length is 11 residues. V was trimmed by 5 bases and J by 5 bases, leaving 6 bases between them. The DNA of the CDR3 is TGTGCCAGCAGCCGCCAAACTGAAGCTTTCTTT. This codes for CASSRQTEAFF.

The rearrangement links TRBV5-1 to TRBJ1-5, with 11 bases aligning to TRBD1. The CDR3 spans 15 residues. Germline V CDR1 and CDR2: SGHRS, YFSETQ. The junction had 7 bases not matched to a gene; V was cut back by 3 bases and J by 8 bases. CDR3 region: CASSYGQGASEPQHF. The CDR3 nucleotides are TGCGCCAGCAGCTATGGACAGGGGGCCTCTGAGCCCCAGCATTTT.

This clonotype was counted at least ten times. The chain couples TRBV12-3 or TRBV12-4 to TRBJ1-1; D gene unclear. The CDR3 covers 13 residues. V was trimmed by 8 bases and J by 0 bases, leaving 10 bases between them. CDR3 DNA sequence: TGTGCCAGCCAAGGACGCCTGAACACTGAAGCTTTCTTT. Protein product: CASQGRLNTEAFF.

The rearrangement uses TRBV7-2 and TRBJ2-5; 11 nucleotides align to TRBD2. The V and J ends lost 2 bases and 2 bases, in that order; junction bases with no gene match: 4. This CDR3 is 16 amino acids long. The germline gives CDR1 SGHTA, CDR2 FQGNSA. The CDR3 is CASSLLGLAAQETQYF. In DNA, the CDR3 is TGTGCCAGCAGCTTACTGGGACTAGCGGCTCAAGAGACCCAGTACTTC.

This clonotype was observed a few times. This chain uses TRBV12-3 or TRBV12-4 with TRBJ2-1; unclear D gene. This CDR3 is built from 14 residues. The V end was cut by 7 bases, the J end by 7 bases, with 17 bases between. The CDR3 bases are TGTGCCAGCACCCATCTAGGGTTTTTGAATGAGCAGTTCTTC. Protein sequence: CASTHLGFLNEQFF.